This record covers a single TCR beta chain. The antigen this receptor binds is unknown. Library construction relied on 5' RACE. Each TCR library was prepared from about 4,000 ng of total RNA. cDNA was synthesized with SMARTScribe reverse transcriptase in eight separate reactions per sample. During cDNA synthesis, template switching was used to introduce unique molecular identifiers that contained a 6-nucleotide sample barcode. TCRalpha and TCRbeta cDNA was amplified by two nested PCRs of approximately 17 and 9 cycles, with bead purification after each PCR. Before amplification, the cDNA was both treated with uracil DNA-glycosylase and purified with the QIAquick PCR purification kit. The second PCR added Illumina TruSeq-compatible adapters along with sample-specific barcodes. TapeStation and Qubit were used to check library quality and concentration, and roughly 4.9 ng of each library was pooled. Sequencing of the pooled libraries was done on an Illumina HiSeq2500 single-index Rapid Run using custom sequencing primers and 2 x 100 bp reads. On the authors' methods: MiGEC version 1.2.6 was used for UMI-based consensus assembly, which corrected PCR and sequencing errors. V(D)J alignment, clonotype assembly and CDR3 extraction were performed with MiXCR version 2.1.1. Gene usage, clonotype sharing and MAIT/NKT TCR abundance were normalised by analysing the top 1000, 10 000 and 20 000 clonotypes per sample. After downsampling to 27 000 UMIs, diversity was calculated as the inverse Simpson index using the vegan R package. Paired Mann-Whitney U tests were applied to discordant twin pairs, with Benjamini-Hochberg correction for multiple testing. TCRdb reprocessed the reads into one record per CDR3 protein sequence, lacking DNA. These V and J calls are TCRdb output, not the study's own analysis. The sample's records list about 110,000 distinct CDR3 sequences. The top ten clonotypes cover 9.5% to 15% of the sample.

This record belongs to a study of monozygotic twins with inflammatory bowel disease (dated by TCRdb to the late 2010s). General notes on the study: A total of some 30 monozygotic twin pairs were included in the full study, comprising nine German pairs (four IBD-concordant, five IBD-discordant) and 19 IBD-discordant Danish pairs. Disease-associated traits were sought mainly through comparisons between IBD patients and their genetically identical healthy co-twins within discordant pairs. Each individual had, on average, about 151 000 unique TCRalpha sequences and 181 000 unique TCRbeta sequences available for analysis.

From each donor, a roughly 2.7 ml peripheral blood sample was collected into PAXgene tubes and kept at -80 degrees C. Total RNA was isolated from whole blood with the PAXgene blood miRNA kit on an automated QIAcube, without T cell sorting. Deep TCRalpha and TCRbeta repertoire profiling with unique molecular barcoding was performed on peripheral blood of monozygotic twin pairs concordant or discordant for inflammatory bowel disease. Smoking habits were recorded for all twin pairs, and individuals were classified as current, former or never smokers. The germline V gene (reference sequence) provides CDR1 DFQATT and CDR2 SNEGSKA. The CDR3 covers 13 residues, taking in both the cysteine and the phenylalanine. Only the protein sequence is given. Results and caveats for the whole study, not just this receptor: Differing immunosuppressive treatments among patients may have added background noise and inter-individual variability to the repertoires. No single strong signal or clonotype linked to IBD turned up in the results, so the idea that one exists was not supported. The analysis was unable to tell different T cell subtypes apart. IBD patients had lower TCRbeta repertoire diversity, measured by the inverse Simpson index, than their healthy co-twins. Repertoire similarity did not differ between concordant and discordant twins, which could be due to limited statistical power. Compared with healthy twins, IBD patients had fewer clonotypes in common with other individuals, a difference most pronounced in patients showing signs of disease activity.

Recombination connected TRBV20-1 to TRBJ1-1. Sequencing was done on a sample of blood. This TCR was sampled from a human donor with ulcerative colitis or Crohn's disease, or a healthy co-twin of an affected twin (not recorded which). The CDR3 protein is CSARDVQNTEAFF.